This T cell receptor (beta chain) derives from a study of T cells in Graves' hyperthyroidism and ophthalmopathy. It was RNA transcripts that yielded the amplified TCR beta CDR3 regions. An initial round of RT-PCR targeting the TCR CDR3 relied on the HTBI primer set. TCRdb recomputed calls from the multiplex PCR reads with MiXCR, one row per CDR3 protein. The data show over 200,000 distinct CDR3 sequences, about 16% seen once. CDR1 and CDR2 (germline): LGHDT, YNNKEL (reference sequence). V was pared by 4 bases and J by 5 bases, with 5 bases of the junction left unmatched. This CDR3 spans 14 amino acids.

Material: blood. V is TRBV3-1 and J is TRBJ1-1; 9 nucleotides agree with TRBD1. The origin of this receptor is a middle-aged man with Graves' hyperthyroidism. CDR3 coding DNA: TGTGCCAGCAGCCGACAGGGGGTAGGGACTGAAGCTTTCTTT. This sequence encodes CASSRQGVGTEAFF.